These T cell receptor beta chains were read from a single sample in a study of T cell responses to AZD1222 COVID-19 vaccine. Generated by immunoSEQ multiplex PCR, the TCRdb table keeps only in-frame clones and is missing some. The sample records 95,000 to 110,000 clones, approximately 89% being singletons. The sequencing used peripheral blood, collected on day 0 of AZD1222 vaccination. The origin of the receptors is an adult in good health. The CDR3 runs from the conserved cysteine through the conserved F or W. The D gene is left open where the match is weak. Expanded clones get a size class; other rows say once, few or many, or leave the size out.

.	TRBV7-8	.	TRBJ1-1	TGTGCCAGCAGCTTGTGGGGAGGGACTGAAGCTTTCTTT	CASSLWGGTEAFF
.	TRBV18	.	TRBJ1-2	TGTGCCAGCTCACCACCGACGGCGGGAGAGGGCTACACCTTC	CASSPPTAGEGYTF
.	TRBV18	.	TRBJ1-2	TGTGCCAGCTCACCAGGGGGAGGGACCTTCTATGGCTACACCTTC	CASSPGGGTFYGYTF
.	TRBV6-5	.	TRBJ1-2	TGTGCCAGCAAGGCCGGGCCACAAGGGGCTAGCTACACCTTC	CASKAGPQGASYTF
.	TRBV6-5	.	TRBJ1-4	TGTGCCAGCAGTTACGGGTCAACTAATGAAAAACTGTTTTTT	CASSYGSTNEKLFF
.	TRBV19	.	TRBJ1-5	TGTGCCAGTAGTAATCTGGGGAATCAGCCCCAGCATTTT	CASSNLGNQPQHF
.	TRBV11-2	.	TRBJ2-1	TGTGCCAGCAGCTTCTACTCCTACAATGAGCAGTTCTTC	CASSFYSYNEQFF
.	TRBV7-9	.	TRBJ1-5	TGTGCCAGCAGCCCCTTGACAGGAAACCTCAATCAGCCCCAGCATTTT	CASSPLTGNLNQPQHF
.	TRBV10-3	.	TRBJ1-6	TGTGCCATCAGCCCCCAACCTGGAGCCAAGGGTTCACCCCTCCACTTT	CAISPQPGAKGSPLHF
.	TRBV6-1	.	TRBJ2-7	TGTGCCAGCAGTGAACGGGTAATCTACGAGCAGTACTTC	CASSERVIYEQYF
.	TRBV7-8	.	TRBJ1-3	TGTGCCAGCAGCTTCGGGCAAAGCTCTGGAAACACCATATATTTT	CASSFGQSSGNTIYF
.	TRBV14	.	TRBJ1-1	TGTGCCAGCAGCCAAGAGCGAGGGAAAGCTTTCTTT	CASSQERGKAFF
.	TRBV19	.	TRBJ1-1	TGTGCCAGTACTGTGACACCGATGAACACTGAAGCTTTCTTT	CASTVTPMNTEAFF
.	TRBV25-1	.	TRBJ1-1	TGTGCCAGCAGGTCATTTGGGAGAACTTACACTGAAGCTTTCTTT	CASRSFGRTYTEAFF
.	TRBV12-3/TRBV12-4	.	TRBJ2-7	TGTGCCAGCAGCACTACCTACGAGCAGTACTTC	CASSTTYEQYF
.	TRBV7-9	TRBD1	TRBJ2-5	TGTGCCAGCAGCCGGGACAGCCAAGAGACCCAGTACTTC	CASSRDSQETQYF
.	TRBV6-4	.	TRBJ2-7	TGTGCCAGCAGTGAAAGGGGCGAGCAGTACTTC	CASSERGEQYF
.	TRBV4-1	.	TRBJ1-4	TGCGCCAGCAGCCAAGTGGGGGGTAATGAAAAACTGTTTTTT	CASSQVGGNEKLFF
.	TRBV18	TRBD1	TRBJ2-2	TGTGCCAGCTCACCACCCAGGGGGCGGACCGGGGAGCTGTTTTTT	CASSPPRGRTGELFF
.	TRBV2	TRBD1	TRBJ1-1	TGTGCCAGCAGGGGGGGGACAGGGACCACTGAAGCTTTCTTT	CASRGGTGTTEAFF
.	TRBV20-1	.	TRBJ1-1	TGCAGTGCTAGGCTACCGACTGAAGCTTTCTTT	CSARLPTEAFF
.	TRBV5-4	.	TRBJ1-2	TGTGCCAGCAGCTTGCGGGGGGAACTCGGGGACTATGGCTACACCTTC	CASSLRGELGDYGYTF
.	TRBV19	TRBD1	TRBJ1-5	TGTGCCAGTAGTTCCGGGACAGCCGTAAGGCCCCAGCATTTT	CASSSGTAVRPQHF
.	TRBV2	TRBD1	TRBJ1-4	TGTGCCAGCAGTGAATGGACAGGGAGCTCTGAAAAACTGTTTTTT	CASSEWTGSSEKLFF
.	TRBV18	.	TRBJ2-7	TGTGCCAGCTCAGCTCGCGCCCCGGGTCGGGACAACGAGCAGTACTTC	CASSARAPGRDNEQYF
.	TRBV3-1/TRBV3-2	.	TRBJ1-5	TGTGCCAGCAGCTTGAATCAGCCCCAGCATTTT	CASSLNQPQHF
.	TRBV5-1	TRBD2	TRBJ2-7	TGCGCCAGCAGCTTGGCCGGGACTAGTTCTTTCTACGAGCAGTACTTC	CASSLAGTSSFYEQYF
.	TRBV7-2	.	TRBJ2-5	TGTGCCAGCAGCTCGAAAGAGACCCAGTACTTC	CASSSKETQYF
.	TRBV5-1	.	TRBJ2-3	TGCGCCAGCAGCTTGGGGTCGGCTACGCAGTATTTT	CASSLGSATQYF
.	TRBV9	TRBD2	TRBJ2-3	TGTGCCAGCAGCGTGCCCTTGGGGGGGGCAGATACGCAGTATTTT	CASSVPLGGADTQYF
.	TRBV5-8	.	TRBJ2-7	TGTGCCAGCAGCTTGGGAGGGGCGGGGTACGAGCAGTACTTC	CASSLGGAGYEQYF
.	TRBV30	.	TRBJ1-3	TGTGCCTGCCACAGAATCTCTGGAAACACCATATATTTT	CACHRISGNTIYF
.	TRBV6-5	.	TRBJ2-7	TGTGCCAGCAGTTCCAACGCGGGACAGCCTATCTACGAGCAGTACTTC	CASSSNAGQPIYEQYF
.	TRBV10-3	TRBD1	TRBJ1-6	TGTGCCACAACCGGGACAGGGATATCCTATAATTCACCCCTCCACTTT	CATTGTGISYNSPLHF
once	TRBV30	.	TRBJ2-3	TGTGCCTGGAGTCCGAACACAGATACGCAGTATTTT	CAWSPNTDTQYF
.	TRBV18	.	TRBJ2-6	TGTGCCAGCTCACCGAGTGGGACTGGGGCCAACGTCCTGACTTTC	CASSPSGTGANVLTF
.	TRBV29-1	.	TRBJ2-5	TGCAGCGTTGAGGGGTTTGGAGAGACCCAGTACTTC	CSVEGFGETQYF
.	TRBV7-6	.	TRBJ2-7	TGTGCCAGCAGCATCAGGACCGGAGCCTACGAGCAGTACTTC	CASSIRTGAYEQYF
.	TRBV11-3	.	TRBJ2-2	TGTGCCAGCGGAAAGAAGGGGAGCACCGGGGAGCTGTTTTTT	CASGKKGSTGELFF
.	TRBV20-1	.	TRBJ2-2	TGCAGTGCTAGTGGAGTATACAACACCGGGGAGCTGTTTTTT	CSASGVYNTGELFF
.	TRBV6-5	TRBD2	TRBJ2-5	TGTGCCAGCAGAGTAGCGGGGGCGCAAGAGACCCAGTACTTC	CASRVAGAQETQYF
.	TRBV7-9	.	TRBJ2-2	TGTGCCAGCAGGCATATATCCGGGACAACCACCGGGGAGCTGTTTTTT	CASRHISGTTTGELFF
.	TRBV9	.	TRBJ1-5	TGTGCCAGCAGCTTCAACCGTTCAGGGTTTCAGCCCCAGCATTTT	CASSFNRSGFQPQHF
.	TRBV14	TRBD1	TRBJ2-7	TGTGCCAGCAGCCACGGGACAGAAGTCCAAAAGCAGTACTTC	CASSHGTEVQKQYF
.	TRBV4-2	.	TRBJ1-2	TGTGCCAGCAGCCAAGAGGGGGCGCGAGCTAACTATGGCTACACCTTC	CASSQEGARANYGYTF
.	TRBV27	TRBD1	TRBJ2-7	TGTGCCATCGGACAGGGAGGAGGGCAGTACTTC	CAIGQGGGQYF
.	TRBV5-6	.	TRBJ2-7	TGTGCCAGCAGCTTGTTCTTGGGACCCACCTACGAGCAGTACTTC	CASSLFLGPTYEQYF
.	TRBV2	.	TRBJ2-2	TGTGCCAGCAGTGAACAGTCGGTCAACACCGGGGAGCTGTTTTTT	CASSEQSVNTGELFF